In its sample, the clone carrying this TCR beta chain was seen a few times. Its antigen remains unknown. Semiquantitative ARM-PCR amplified T cell receptor alpha and beta CDR3 regions from mRNA. In ARM-PCR, communal superprimers followed tagged nested gene-specific primers for exponential amplification. One entry per CDR3 protein results from TCRdb running MiXCR on the multiplex PCR reads. This sample has roughly 13,000 distinct CDR3 sequences, with approximately 64% found just once. Th1 cells were collected as flow-through following bead selections for CD25, CD56 and CD294. This record belongs to a study of relationships among human T cell subsets. The study, taken as a whole, reports: Clones with over 100 reads held over 55% of CD8+ cytotoxic sequences. No significant subset differences appeared in V, D, J use, CDR3 length or N-additions. Th1, Th2 and regulatory T cells shared many CDR3 sequences.

The V and J ends lost 3 bases and 0 bases respectively, with 15 bases between them. The CDR3 extends over 17 amino acids. The germline gives CDR1 SGHRS, CDR2 YFSETQ. This TCR was sampled from a man aged 35 to 55 in good health. The chain carries TRBV5-1 and TRBJ2-2; the D gene is possibly TRBD2 (6 bases). The sample was CD4+ Th1 cells sorted from blood. The CDR3 DNA sequence: TGCGCCAGCAGCTGGGGGGACCTATCTGCGAACACCGGGGAGCTGTTTTTT. Protein sequence: CASSWGDLSANTGELFF.